The TCR beta chain under discussion was sequenced for a study of beta chain features in type 1 diabetes. Findings of the study overall: All four CD4+ subsets of Type 1 diabetes patients contained TCRB CDR3s that were moderately but significantly shorter.

Details on this clone: No antigen is known for it.

Sequenced material consisted of expressed TCRB transcripts (all of the isolated RNA was reverse transcribed). Generated by immunoSEQ multiplex PCR, the TCRdb table keeps only in-frame clones and is missing some. The table lists under 300,000 clones, 16% of them singletons. This TCR came from a man aged 30 to 45 with type 1 diabetes. Sequenced: naive CD4+ T cells from blood.

CDR3 DNA sequence: TGTGCCTGGAGTACCCTGAACGCTGGGGCCAACGTCCTGACTTTC. Residues: CAWSTLNAGANVLTF. The genes are TRBV30 and TRBJ2-6; D ambiguous. The CDR3 is 15 residues long. Germline CDR1 GTSNPN, CDR2 SVGIG (reference sequence). Trimming pared 2 bases from V and 2 bases from J, leaving 10 bases between.